Below are 8 T cell receptor beta chains sequenced from a single sample in a study of blood T cells in healthy people across ages. Next came a second PCR, run for roughly 6 to 11 cycles, which used a sample-barcoded 5' primer along with a J-beta primer mix. TCRdb analysed the 5' RACE reads with MiXCR anew, one entry per CDR3 protein. Here the sample spans 1,100,000 or so distinct CDR3 sequences, 45% being singletons. Sequenced material: blood. These receptors were taken from a woman aged 55-69 years in good health.

V usage is TRBV12-3 or TRBV12-4 and J usage is TRBJ2-4, with D maybe TRBD1 (6 bases). The CDR3 sequence is 12 residues long. Trimming left V 9 bases short and J 6 bases short, with 12 bases between. Here the CDR3 reads CASSRGPNIQYF. The CDR3 coding sequence is TGTGCCAGTTCCAGGGGTCCAAACATTCAGTACTTC.

The V gene is TRBV20-1, the J gene TRBJ2-5; 10 nucleotides align to TRBD2. After removal of 6 bases from V and 0 bases from J, the junction contained 13 bases not matched to a gene. Germline loops: CDR1 DFQATT, CDR2 SNEGSKA (reference sequence). The CDR3 runs 17 residues. This chain's CDR3 is CSAKREGLNWYQETQYF. CDR3 DNA sequence: TGCAGTGCAAAGCGGGAGGGCCTTAATTGGTACCAAGAGACCCAGTACTTC.

A single count supports this clonotype. The chain carries TRBV12-3 or TRBV12-4 and TRBJ2-3; possibly TRBD2 for D (6 bases). V was trimmed by 5 bases and J by 0 bases, leaving 15 bases between them. The CDR3 sequence is 16 residues long. The CDR3 protein is CASSAHGSGSTDTQYF. In nucleotides, the CDR3 is TGTGCCAGCAGTGCCCACGGCAGCGGGAGCACAGATACGCAGTATTTT.

The rearrangement joins TRBV29-1 to TRBJ2-3; a possible D gene is TRBD1 (5 bases). This CDR3 spans 12 amino acids. Germline V CDR1 and CDR2: SQVTM, ANQGSEA. Trimming took off 6 bases at V and 4 bases at J, with 11 bases between the two ends. The CDR3 region has the DNA TGCAGCGTCAGATCAGGGTCAGATACGCAGTATTTT. This sequence encodes CSVRSGSDTQYF.

This clonotype was recorded at least ten times. The rearrangement uses TRBV29-1 and TRBJ2-4, with 7 bases matching TRBD2. Germline trimming cut 6 bases from V and 2 bases from J; bases unmatched to any gene: 1. The CDR3 sequence is 12 residues long. Germline V gene lookup returns CDR1 SQVTM and CDR2 ANQGSEA. The CDR3 region has the DNA TGCAGCGTGCGGGGGACCAAAAACATTCAGTACTTC. Translating gives CSVRGTKNIQYF.

The genes are TRBV2 and TRBJ1-2; 7 bases fit TRBD1. V was clipped by 3 bases and J by 4 bases; unmatched bases: 2. Germline loops: CDR1 SNHLY, CDR2 FYNNEI. This CDR3 comprises 13 residues. The CDR3 DNA reads as TGTGCCAGCAGTGACAGGACAGGCTATGGCTACACCTTC. Translated, it gives CASSDRTGYGYTF.

This chain joins TRBV12-3 or TRBV12-4 and TRBJ2-3; possibly TRBD2 for D (5 bases). V shed 6 bases and J shed 2 bases, with 12 bases lying between them. This CDR3 comprises 14 residues. CDR3 nucleotide sequence: TGTGCCAGCAGCCGTACTAGAAACACAGATACGCAGTATTTT. It translates to CASSRTRNTDTQYF.

This clonotype was detected a few times. The chain employs TRBV11-2 and TRBJ2-6, with unresolved D. There are 19 residues in the CDR3. From germline, CDR1 is SGHAT and CDR2 FQNNGV. Trimming took off 0 bases at V and 0 bases at J, with 15 bases between the two ends. The CDR3 protein is CASSLDRVRRSSGANVLTF. The CDR3 coding sequence is TGTGCCAGCAGCTTAGATCGGGTCCGTCGGAGCTCTGGGGCCAACGTCCTGACTTTC. The whole variable domain, filled in from reference TRBV11-2 and TRBJ2-6, reads EAGVAQSPRYKIIEKRQSVAFWCNPISGHATLYWYQQILGQGPKLLIQFQNNGVVDDSQLPKDRFSAERLKGVDSTLKIQPAKLEDSAVYLCASSLDRVRRSSGANVLTFGAGSRLTVL.